What follows is one T cell receptor beta chain and its context. Its target is not known. Trimming removed 5 bases at V and 7 bases at J, with 14 bases between. Germline V gene lookup returns CDR1 SSHAT and CDR2 FNYEAQ (reference sequence). This CDR3 region has 14 residues. The sample originates from a study of cytomegalovirus exposure and HLA in healthy donors. Broader study findings: Another analysis was done later, and it associated approximately 15,000 TCR beta sequences with HLA alleles at 0.05 false discovery rate.

PCR primers comprised 60 Vbeta and 13 Jbeta primers. Repertoires were generated with immunoSEQ multiplex PCR, while TCRdb's copy carries only in-frame clones and drops some. The sample lists approximately 220,000 clones, over 60% occurring once. This TCR was recovered from a male donor in good health and CMV-seronegative. The chain has TRBV7-7 and TRBJ2-2, with D maybe TRBD2 (6 bases). The sample comprised PBMCs. CDR3 in amino acids: CASSQSGPGGELFF. For the CDR3, the DNA is TGTGCCAGCAGCCAAAGCGGGCCAGGCGGGGAGCTGTTTTTT.